The 11 T cell receptor beta chains below all came from one sample that was sequenced in a study of blood T cell repertoires in COVID-19 (dated by TCRdb to 2019 to 2021). Preparation of the library involved the immunoSEQ multiplex PCR assay. Sourced from immuneACCESS, this table was stored by TCRdb with only in-frame sequences that have V and J called. A share of the clones is absent; for the studies checked, an unresolved V gene accounts for under half, and the remainder has no known explanation. For this sample there are about 270,000 clones; around 88% appear just once. Of the sample, 0.95% to 1.5% falls within the top ten clones. The material sequenced was PBMCs or T cells enriched from blood (not recorded which). The receptor set was obtained from a woman aged 40 to 50 with acute COVID-19.

The DNA for the CDR3 is TGTGCCAGCAGTTACTCAGGAGCGGTCAATGAGCAGTTCTTC. Protein product: CASSYSGAVNEQFF. The chain employs TRBV6-5 and TRBJ2-1; D is perhaps TRBD2 (5 bases). The V end lost 0 bases, the J end lost 6 bases, and 9 bases lay between the germline ends. The CDR3 extends over 14 amino acids. Germline lookup yields CDR1 MNHEY and CDR2 SVGAGI.

This clone was counted a single time. Other DNA sequences in this specimen translate into the identical CDR3. J is TRBJ2-3 and V is TRBV18; D remains unclear. Germline V CDR1 and CDR2: KGHSH, LQKENI. CDR3 size: 14 residues. Trimming left V 0 bases short and J 1 base short, with 5 bases between. The CDR3 sequence: CASSPPGGTDTQYF. Written as DNA, the CDR3 is TGTGCCAGCTCACCACCGGGCGGCACAGATACGCAGTATTTT. Drawing the rest from reference TRBV18 and TRBJ2-3, the complete variable domain is NAGVMQNPRHLVRRRGQEARLRCSPMKGHSHVYWYRQLPEEGLKFMVYLQKENIIDESGMPKERFSAEFPKEGPSILRIQQVVRGDSAAYFCASSPPGGTDTQYFGPGTRLTVL.

The rearrangement joins TRBV28 to TRBJ1-2, with D tentatively TRBD1 (5 bases). The germline gives CDR1 MDHEN, CDR2 SYDVKM. The V end lost 3 bases, the J end lost 4 bases, and 12 bases lay between the germline ends. The CDR3 is 14 amino acids. In DNA form, the CDR3 reads TGTGCCAGCAGTTTGTCAGGGCCGTTCTATGGCTACACCTTC. Its translation is CASSLSGPFYGYTF.

The rearrangement links TRBV28 to TRBJ1-1; D may be TRBD1 (6 bases). Trimming shortened V by 6 bases and J by 10 bases, and 21 bases separated the two germline ends. From germline, CDR1 is MDHEN and CDR2 SYDVKM. The CDR3 has 14 amino acids. CDR3 nucleotide sequence: TGTGCCAGCAGCAGATTAACCTGGGACACCGGAGCTTTCTTT. It encodes CASSRLTWDTGAFF.

The chain combines TRBV28 with TRBJ2-5; 10 nucleotides agree with TRBD1. The germline CDR1 and CDR2 sequences are MDHEN and SYDVKM. After removal of 3 bases from V and 0 bases from J, the junction contained 7 bases not matched to a gene. The CDR3 covers 17 residues. The CDR3 nucleotides are TGTGCCAGCAGTTTGGGGACAGGGGCCATGTACCAAGAGACCCAGTACTTC. This codes for CASSLGTGAMYQETQYF. Filled out from reference TRBV28 and TRBJ2-5, the complete variable domain reads DVKVTQSSRYLVKRTGEKVFLECVQDMDHENMFWYRQDPGLGLRLIYFSYDVKMKEKGDIPEGYSVSREKKERFSLILESASTNQTSMYLCASSLGTGAMYQETQYFGPGTRLLVL.

This clone was observed a handful of times. The genes are TRBV29-1 and TRBJ1-1; D uncertain. Germline CDR1 SQVTM, CDR2 ANQGSEA. The CDR3 is made up of 13 amino acids. Between the trimmed V and J ends, which lost 8 bases and 4 bases, there was a span of 17 bases. The CDR3 is CSSEHEVGTEAFF. The CDR3 DNA is TGCAGCTCAGAGCATGAGGTTGGCACTGAAGCTTTCTTT.

The chain has TRBV30 and TRBJ1-4; TRBD1 is a possible D gene (6 bases). Trimming took off 2 bases at V and 7 bases at J, with 20 bases between the two ends. The germline CDR1 and CDR2 sequences are GTSNPN and SVGIG (reference sequence). This CDR3 has 16 amino acids. CDR3 amino acids: CAWSPRDRIKFEKLFF. The DNA for the CDR3 is TGTGCCTGGAGTCCACGAGACAGGATCAAATTTGAAAAACTGTTTTTT.

The genes are TRBV27 and TRBJ1-1; D is undetermined. V was pared by 3 bases and J by 2 bases, with 7 bases between. Germline CDR1 MNHEY, CDR2 SMNVEV (reference sequence). The CDR3 has 13 amino acids. For the CDR3, the DNA is TGTGCCAGCAGTTTCCGGGAAAACACTGAAGCTTTCTTT. Translation gives CASSFRENTEAFF.

The rearrangement uses TRBV7-2 and TRBJ2-6; D gene unclear. Germline V gene data show CDR1 as SGHTA and CDR2 as FQGNSA. The V end was cut by 5 bases, the J end by 0 bases, with 5 bases between. This CDR3 comprises 14 residues. The CDR3 reads CASSPSSGANVLTF. Written as DNA, the CDR3 is TGTGCCAGCAGCCCCAGCTCTGGGGCCAACGTCCTGACTTTC.

In its sample, this clone was seen once. One end of the junction fails to match germline, which may point to a read error. This sequence joins TRBV29-1 and TRBJ2-2, with TRBD2 as a possible D gene (7 bases). The CDR3 totals 15 residues. Germline-derived CDR1 and CDR2 are SQVTM and ANQGSEA. CDR3 amino acids: CSIEGGDSVTGELFF. CDR3 bases: TGCAGCATTGAAGGGGGGGACTCCGTCACCGGGGAGCTGTTTTTT.

This chain links TRBV19 with TRBJ1-2, with 7 bases matching TRBD1. The CDR3 consists of 13 residues. V lost 7 bases to trimming and J lost 8 bases; unmatched junction nucleotides: 10. The germline CDR1 and CDR2 sequences are LNHDA and SQIVND (reference sequence). The CDR3, as DNA: TGTGCCAGTAAACCTACAGGGGCCGGGGGCTACACCTTC. This sequence encodes CASKPTGAGGYTF.